This TCR beta chain originates from a study of T cells expressing NK-cell markers. Germline V gene data show CDR1 as DFQATT and CDR2 as SNEGSKA (reference sequence). This CDR3 is built from 14 residues. Reprocessing the 5' RACE reads, TCRdb reports a single entry for every CDR3 protein and omits DNA. The data include around 380,000 distinct CDR3 sequences; the top ten clones carry around 10%. The chain combines TRBV20-1 with TRBJ2-7; the D call of TRBD2 rests on TCRdb alone, since no DNA is present to check it. The specimen was blood T cells: a sorted CD56 or NKG2C T cell subset, CD4+ or CD8+ T cells, or bulk PBMC T cells (not recorded which). The TCR originated in a woman in her forties or fifties in good health. CDR3: CSAIRGGGAGEQYF.